Here is one T cell receptor beta chain with its context. This entry comes from a study of control samples from healthy donors and cancer patients. Profiling relied on immunoSEQ multiplex PCR, and the TCRdb table lists in-frame clones only, not all of them. The data hold around 140,000 clones, with over 75% observed a single time. Germline-derived CDR1 and CDR2 are SGHRS and YFSETQ. CDR3 length: 17 amino acids. J gave up 2 bases and V 4 bases, and 11 bases lay outside the gene matches. This rearrangement joins TRBV5-1 to TRBJ2-3, with TRBD1 identical over 9 bases. This receptor was taken from a man aged 35 to 55 in good health. The specimen was blood. The CDR3 sequence is CASSGQPRDRDTDTQYF. The CDR3 DNA is TGCGCCAGCAGCGGTCAGCCTAGGGACAGGGACACAGATACGCAGTATTTT.